This T cell receptor (beta chain) was identified during a study of blood T cell repertoires in COVID-19. On the study more broadly: Samples came from the United States, Italy and Spain, spanning acute and convalescent COVID-19. In each case, the material was cDNA or gDNA derived from T cells, B-cell-depleted T cells, or PBMCs.

How the authors handled the data: Cell counts per sample came from amplifying reference gene primers. The repertoire was sequenced with immunoSEQ multiplex PCR; TCRdb's copy has only in-frame clones and lacks some. The V and J calls and clone size come from that table; D and trimming were worked out from the DNA. The sample holds fewer than 250,000 clones, approximately 79% seen once. This CDR3 region has 16 residues. The germline gives CDR1 SGHTS, CDR2 YDEGEE. Trimming cost V 3 bases and J 4 bases, with 17 bases left between them. The V call is TRBV5-8, the J call TRBJ1-3; D not resolved. Material for sequencing was peripheral blood. The TCR comes from a woman between 45 and 65 years old with acute or convalescent COVID-19. DNA of the CDR3: TGTGCCAGCAGCTATATCCTCCGCGGGTACGGAAACACCATATATTTT. This codes for CASSYILRGYGNTIYF.